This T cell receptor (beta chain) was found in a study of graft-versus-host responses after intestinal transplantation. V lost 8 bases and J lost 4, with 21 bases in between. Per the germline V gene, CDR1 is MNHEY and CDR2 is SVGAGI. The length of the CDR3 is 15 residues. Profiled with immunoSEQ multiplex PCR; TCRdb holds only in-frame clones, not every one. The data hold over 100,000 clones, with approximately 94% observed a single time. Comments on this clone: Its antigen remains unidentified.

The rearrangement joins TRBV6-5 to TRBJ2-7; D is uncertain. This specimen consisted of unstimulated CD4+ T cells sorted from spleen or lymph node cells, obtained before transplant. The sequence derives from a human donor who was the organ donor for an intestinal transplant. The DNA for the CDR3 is TGTGCCAGCGCAACCCCCGGCAGCACACCTTACGAGCAGTACTTC. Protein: CASATPGSTPYEQYF.